This record concerns one T cell receptor (beta chain) sequence. This sample was included in a study of identical twins. Germline V gene data show CDR1 as SGHRS and CDR2 as YFSETQ. Between the trimmed V and J ends, which lost 7 bases and 0 bases, there was a span of 12 bases. This CDR3 has 14 amino acids. A universal primer site came from template switching; cDNA carried unique molecular identifiers. TCRdb fed the 5' RACE reads into MiXCR, producing one record per CDR3 protein. The sample holds some 730,000 distinct CDR3 sequences, 15% to 20% seen once. These data also formed part of another study, on T cells expressing NK-cell markers. That source adds: Clarity on HCMV specificity was lacking for the expanded NKG2C+ T cell clones.

The V and J genes are TRBV5-1 and TRBJ2-3, with D hard to call. This TCR was sampled from a woman aged 18-30 years in good health. Sequencing input: PBMCs. As DNA, the CDR3 is TGCGCCAGCGCCTCATGGTCAAGCACAGATACGCAGTATTTT. Residues: CASASWSSTDTQYF.